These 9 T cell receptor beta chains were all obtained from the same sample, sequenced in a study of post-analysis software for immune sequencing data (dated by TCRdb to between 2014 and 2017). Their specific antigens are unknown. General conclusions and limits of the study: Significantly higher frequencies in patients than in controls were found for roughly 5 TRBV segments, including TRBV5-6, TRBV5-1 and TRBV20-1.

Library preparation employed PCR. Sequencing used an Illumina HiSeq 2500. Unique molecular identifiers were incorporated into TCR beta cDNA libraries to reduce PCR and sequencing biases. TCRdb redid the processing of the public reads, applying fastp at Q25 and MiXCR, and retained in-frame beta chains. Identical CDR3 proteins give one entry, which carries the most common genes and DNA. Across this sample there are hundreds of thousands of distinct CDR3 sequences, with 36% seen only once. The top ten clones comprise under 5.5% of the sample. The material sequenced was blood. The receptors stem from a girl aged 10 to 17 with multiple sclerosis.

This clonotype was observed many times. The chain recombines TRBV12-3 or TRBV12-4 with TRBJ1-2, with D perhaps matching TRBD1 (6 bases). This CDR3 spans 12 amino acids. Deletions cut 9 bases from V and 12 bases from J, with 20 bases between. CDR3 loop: CASGRGTGPNTF. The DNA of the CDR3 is TGTGCCAGTGGGAGGGGGACCGGGCCTAACACCTTC.

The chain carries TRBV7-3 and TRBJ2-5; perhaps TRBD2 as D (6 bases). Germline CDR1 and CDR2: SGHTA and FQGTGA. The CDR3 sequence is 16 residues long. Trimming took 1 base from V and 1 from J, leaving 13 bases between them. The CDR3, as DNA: TGTGCCAGCAGCTTAATGGGGGGATCAAGCCAAGAGACCCAGTACTTC. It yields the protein CASSLMGGSSQETQYF.

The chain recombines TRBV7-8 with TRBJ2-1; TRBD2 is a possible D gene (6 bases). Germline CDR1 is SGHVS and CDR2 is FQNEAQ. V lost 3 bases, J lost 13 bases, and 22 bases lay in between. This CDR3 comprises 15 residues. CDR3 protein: CASSFPFRDSPTQFF. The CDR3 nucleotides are TGTGCCAGCAGCTTCCCCTTCCGGGACTCCCCGACCCAGTTCTTC.

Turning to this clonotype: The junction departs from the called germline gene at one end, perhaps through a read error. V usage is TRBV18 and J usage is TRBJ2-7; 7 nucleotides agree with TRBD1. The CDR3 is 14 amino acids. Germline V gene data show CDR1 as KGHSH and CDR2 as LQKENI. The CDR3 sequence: CASSPGQMTYEQYF. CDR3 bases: TGTGCTAGCTCACCGGGACAGATGACCTACGAGCAGTACTTC.

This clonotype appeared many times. The CDR3, as DNA: TGTGCCAGCAGTGGAGTCACAGATACGCAGTATTTT. Translating gives CASSGVTDTQYF. V gene TRBV28 combines with J gene TRBJ2-3; D ambiguous. Trimming shortened V by 5 bases and J by 2 bases, and 5 bases separated the two germline ends. Germline assignment: CDR1 MDHEN and CDR2 SYDVKM. This CDR3 is 12 amino acids long.

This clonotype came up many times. The DNA for the CDR3 is TGTGCCAGCATCGTGAACAGTAATTACAATGAGCAGTTCTTC. It is translated as CASIVNSNYNEQFF. The chain uses TRBV7-8 and TRBJ2-1; D not certain. The germline CDR1 and CDR2 sequences are SGHVS and FQNEAQ. This CDR3 has 14 residues. V lost 7 bases, J lost 4 bases, and 14 bases lay in between.

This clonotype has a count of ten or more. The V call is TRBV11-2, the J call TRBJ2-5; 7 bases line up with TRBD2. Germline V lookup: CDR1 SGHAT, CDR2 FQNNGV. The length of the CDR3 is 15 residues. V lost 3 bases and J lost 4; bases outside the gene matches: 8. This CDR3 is CASSFASGNSETQYF. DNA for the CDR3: TGTGCCAGCAGCTTTGCCAGCGGGAATTCAGAGACCCAGTACTTC.

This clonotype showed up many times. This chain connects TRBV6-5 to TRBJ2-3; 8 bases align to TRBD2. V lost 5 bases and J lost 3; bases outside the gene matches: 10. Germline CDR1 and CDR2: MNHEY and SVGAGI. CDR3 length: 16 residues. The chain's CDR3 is CASSRSRTGGTDTQYF. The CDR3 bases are TGTGCCAGCAGTCGTTCTAGGACGGGAGGGACAGATACGCAGTATTTT.

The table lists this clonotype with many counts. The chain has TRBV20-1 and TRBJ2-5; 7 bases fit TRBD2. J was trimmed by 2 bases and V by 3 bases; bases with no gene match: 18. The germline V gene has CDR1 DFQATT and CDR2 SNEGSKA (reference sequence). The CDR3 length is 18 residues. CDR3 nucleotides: TGCAGTGCTAGTATGCTTCGTACGTGGGAGGGGAGGCAAGAGACCCAGTACTTC. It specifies CSASMLRTWEGRQETQYF.